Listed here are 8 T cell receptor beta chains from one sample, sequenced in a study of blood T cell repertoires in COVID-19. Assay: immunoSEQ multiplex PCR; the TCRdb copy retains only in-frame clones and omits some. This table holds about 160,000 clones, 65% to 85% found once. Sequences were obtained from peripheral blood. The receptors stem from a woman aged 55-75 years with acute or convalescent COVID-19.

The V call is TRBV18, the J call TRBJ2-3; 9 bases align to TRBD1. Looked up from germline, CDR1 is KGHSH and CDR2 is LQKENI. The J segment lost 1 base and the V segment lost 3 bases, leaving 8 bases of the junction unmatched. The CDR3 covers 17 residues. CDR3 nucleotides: TGTGCCAGCTCACCGGGGACAGGGCGCTCTGGCACAGATACGCAGTATTTT. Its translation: CASSPGTGRSGTDTQYF.

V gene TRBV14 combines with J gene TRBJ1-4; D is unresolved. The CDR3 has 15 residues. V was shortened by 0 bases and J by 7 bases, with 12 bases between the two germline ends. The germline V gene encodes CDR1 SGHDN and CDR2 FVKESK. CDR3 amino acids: CASSQDAGYGEKLFF. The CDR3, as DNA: TGTGCCAGCAGCCAAGACGCGGGGTATGGTGAAAAACTGTTTTTT. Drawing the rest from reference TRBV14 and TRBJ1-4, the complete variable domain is EAGVTQFPSHSVIEKGQTVTLRCDPISGHDNLYWYRRVMGKEIKFLLHFVKESKQDESGMPNNRFLAERTGGTYSTLKVQPAELEDSGVYFCASSQDAGYGEKLFFGSGTQLSVL.

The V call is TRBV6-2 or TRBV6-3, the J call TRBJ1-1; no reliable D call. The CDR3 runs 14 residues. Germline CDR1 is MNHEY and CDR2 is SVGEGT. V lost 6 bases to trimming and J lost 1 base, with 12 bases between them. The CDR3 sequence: CASSPIRRNTEAFF. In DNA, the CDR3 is TGTGCCAGCAGCCCGATCCGGAGGAACACTGAAGCTTTCTTT.

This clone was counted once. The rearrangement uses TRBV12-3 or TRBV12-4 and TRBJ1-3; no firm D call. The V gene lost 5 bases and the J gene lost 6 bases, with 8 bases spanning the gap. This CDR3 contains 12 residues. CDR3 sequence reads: CASSRATNTIYF. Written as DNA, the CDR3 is TGTGCCAGCAGTCGCGCAACAAACACCATATATTTT.

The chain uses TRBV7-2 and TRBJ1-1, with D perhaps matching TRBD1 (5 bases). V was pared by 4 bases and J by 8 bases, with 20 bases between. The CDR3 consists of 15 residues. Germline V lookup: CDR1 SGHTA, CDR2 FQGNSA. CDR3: CASSSPWGVVTEAFF. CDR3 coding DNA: TGTGCCAGCAGCTCCCCGTGGGGCGTAGTAACGGAAGCTTTCTTT.

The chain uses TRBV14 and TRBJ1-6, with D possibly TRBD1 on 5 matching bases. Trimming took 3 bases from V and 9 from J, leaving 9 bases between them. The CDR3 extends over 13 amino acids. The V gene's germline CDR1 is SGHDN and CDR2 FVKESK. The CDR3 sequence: CASSQGGRSPLHF. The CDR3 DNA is TGTGCCAGCAGCCAGGGGGGTCGTTCACCCCTCCACTTT.

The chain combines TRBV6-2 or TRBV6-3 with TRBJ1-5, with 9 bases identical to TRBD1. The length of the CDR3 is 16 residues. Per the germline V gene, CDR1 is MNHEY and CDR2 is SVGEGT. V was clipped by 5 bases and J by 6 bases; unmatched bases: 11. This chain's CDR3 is CASSPVGTGRRQPQHF. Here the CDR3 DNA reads TGTGCCAGCAGTCCCGTCGGGACAGGGAGGCGTCAGCCCCAGCATTTT.

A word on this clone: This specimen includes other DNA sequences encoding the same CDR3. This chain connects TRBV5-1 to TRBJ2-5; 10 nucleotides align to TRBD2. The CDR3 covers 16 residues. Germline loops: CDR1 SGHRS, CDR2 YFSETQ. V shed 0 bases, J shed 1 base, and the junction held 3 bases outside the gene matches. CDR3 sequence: CASSLAASGGQETQYF. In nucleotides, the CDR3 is TGCGCCAGCAGCTTGGCCGCTAGCGGGGGCCAAGAGACCCAGTACTTC.